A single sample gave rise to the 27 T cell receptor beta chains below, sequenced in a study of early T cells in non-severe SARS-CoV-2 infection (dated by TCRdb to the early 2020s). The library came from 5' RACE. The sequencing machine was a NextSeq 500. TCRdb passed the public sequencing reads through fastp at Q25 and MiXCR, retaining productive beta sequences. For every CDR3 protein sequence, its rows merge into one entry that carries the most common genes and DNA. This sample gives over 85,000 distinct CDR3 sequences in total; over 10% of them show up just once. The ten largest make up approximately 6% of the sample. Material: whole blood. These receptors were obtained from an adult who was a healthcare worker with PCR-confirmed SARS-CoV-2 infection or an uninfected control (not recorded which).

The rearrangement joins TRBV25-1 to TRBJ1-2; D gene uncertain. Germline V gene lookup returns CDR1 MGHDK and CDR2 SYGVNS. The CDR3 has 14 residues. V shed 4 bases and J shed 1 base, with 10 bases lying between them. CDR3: CASSVGQLNYGYTF. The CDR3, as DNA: TGTGCCAGCAGTGTCGGGCAGCTTAACTATGGCTACACCTTC.

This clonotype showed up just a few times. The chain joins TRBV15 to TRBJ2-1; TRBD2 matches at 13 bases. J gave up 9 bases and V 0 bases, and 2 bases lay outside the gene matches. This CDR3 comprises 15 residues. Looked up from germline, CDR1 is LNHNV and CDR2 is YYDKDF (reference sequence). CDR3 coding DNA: TGTGCCACCAGCAGAGAACTAGCGGGAGGGGGTGAGCAGTTCTTC. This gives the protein CATSRELAGGGEQFF.

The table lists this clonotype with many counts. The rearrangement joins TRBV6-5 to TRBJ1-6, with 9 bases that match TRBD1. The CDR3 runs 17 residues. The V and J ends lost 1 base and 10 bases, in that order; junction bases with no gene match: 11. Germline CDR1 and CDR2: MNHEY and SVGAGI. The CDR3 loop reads CASSYLRDRDRRSPLHF. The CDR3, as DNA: TGTGCCAGCAGTTACTTGCGGGACAGGGATAGGAGATCACCCCTCCACTTT.

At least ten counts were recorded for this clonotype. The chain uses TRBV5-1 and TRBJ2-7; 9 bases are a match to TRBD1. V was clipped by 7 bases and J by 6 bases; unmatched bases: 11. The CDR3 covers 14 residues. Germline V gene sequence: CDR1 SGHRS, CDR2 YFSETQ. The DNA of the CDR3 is TGCGCCAGCTTTTCCGGGGGACAGGGAACCGAGCAGTACTTC. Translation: CASFSGGQGTEQYF.

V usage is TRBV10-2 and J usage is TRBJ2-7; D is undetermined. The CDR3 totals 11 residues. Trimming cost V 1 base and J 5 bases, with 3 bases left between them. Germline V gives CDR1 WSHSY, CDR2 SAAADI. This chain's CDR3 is CASSELHEQYF. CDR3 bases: TGCGCCAGCAGTGAGTTGCACGAGCAGTACTTC.

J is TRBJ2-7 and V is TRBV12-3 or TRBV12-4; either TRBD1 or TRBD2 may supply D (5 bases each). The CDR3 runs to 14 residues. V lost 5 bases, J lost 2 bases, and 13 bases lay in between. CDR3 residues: CASSLGPPAYEQYF. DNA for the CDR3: TGTGCCAGCAGTCTGGGACCCCCGGCCTACGAGCAGTACTTC.

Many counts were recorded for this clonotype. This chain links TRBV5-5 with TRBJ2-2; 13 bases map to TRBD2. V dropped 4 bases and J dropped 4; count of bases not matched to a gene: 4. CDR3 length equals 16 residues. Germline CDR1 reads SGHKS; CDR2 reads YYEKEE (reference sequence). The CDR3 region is CASSPRTSGSTGELFF. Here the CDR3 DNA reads TGTGCCAGCAGCCCAAGGACTAGCGGGAGCACCGGGGAGCTGTTTTTT.

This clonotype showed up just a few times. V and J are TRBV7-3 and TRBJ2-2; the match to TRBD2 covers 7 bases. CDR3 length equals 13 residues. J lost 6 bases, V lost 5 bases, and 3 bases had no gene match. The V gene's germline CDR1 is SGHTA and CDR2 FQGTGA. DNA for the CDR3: TGTGCCAGCAGCCCGACTAGCCCCGGGGAGCTGTTTTTT. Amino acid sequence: CASSPTSPGELFF.

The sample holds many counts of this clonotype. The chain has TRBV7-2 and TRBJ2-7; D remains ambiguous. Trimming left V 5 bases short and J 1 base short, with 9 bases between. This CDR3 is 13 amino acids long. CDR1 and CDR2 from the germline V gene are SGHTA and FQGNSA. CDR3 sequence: CASSPQVSYEQYF. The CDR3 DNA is TGTGCCAGCAGCCCGCAGGTATCCTACGAGCAGTACTTC. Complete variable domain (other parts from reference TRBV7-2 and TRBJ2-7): GAGVSQSPSNKVTEKGKDVELRCDPISGHTALYWYRQSLGQGLEFLIYFQGNSAPDKSGLPSDRFSAERTGGSVSTLTIQRTQQEDSAVYLCASSPQVSYEQYFGPGTRLTVT.

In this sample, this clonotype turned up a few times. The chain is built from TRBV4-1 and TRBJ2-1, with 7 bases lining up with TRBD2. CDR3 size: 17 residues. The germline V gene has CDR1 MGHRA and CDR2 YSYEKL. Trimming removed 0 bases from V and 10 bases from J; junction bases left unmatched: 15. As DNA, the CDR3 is TGCGCCAGCAGCCAAGAAGATAGCGGGCTACGACCCTGGGAGCAGTTCTTC. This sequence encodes CASSQEDSGLRPWEQFF.

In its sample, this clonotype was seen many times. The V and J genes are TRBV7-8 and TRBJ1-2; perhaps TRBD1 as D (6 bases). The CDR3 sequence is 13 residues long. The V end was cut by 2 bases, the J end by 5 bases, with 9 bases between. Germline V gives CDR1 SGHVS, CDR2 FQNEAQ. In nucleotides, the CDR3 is TGTGCCAGCAGCTTAACAGGGTTTTATGGCTACACCTTC. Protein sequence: CASSLTGFYGYTF.

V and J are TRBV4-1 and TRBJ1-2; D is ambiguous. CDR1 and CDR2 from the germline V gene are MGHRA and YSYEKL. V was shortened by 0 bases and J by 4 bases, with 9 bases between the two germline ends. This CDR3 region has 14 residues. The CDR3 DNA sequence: TGCGCCAGCAGCCAAGAAAGAGCCTCCTATGGCTACACCTTC. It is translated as CASSQERASYGYTF.

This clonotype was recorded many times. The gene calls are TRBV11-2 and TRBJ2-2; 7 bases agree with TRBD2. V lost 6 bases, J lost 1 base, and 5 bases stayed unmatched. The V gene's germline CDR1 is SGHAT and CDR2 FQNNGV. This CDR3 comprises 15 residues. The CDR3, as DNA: TGTGCCAGCAGTAGGGGCGGGAGGAACACCGGGGAGCTGTTTTTT. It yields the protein CASSRGGRNTGELFF.

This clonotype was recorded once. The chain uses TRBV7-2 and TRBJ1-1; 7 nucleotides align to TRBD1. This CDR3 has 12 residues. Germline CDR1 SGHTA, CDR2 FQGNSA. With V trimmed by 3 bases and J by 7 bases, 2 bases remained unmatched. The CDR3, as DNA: TGTGCCAGCAGCTTCAGGGGGGGTGAAGCTTTCTTT. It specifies CASSFRGGEAFF.

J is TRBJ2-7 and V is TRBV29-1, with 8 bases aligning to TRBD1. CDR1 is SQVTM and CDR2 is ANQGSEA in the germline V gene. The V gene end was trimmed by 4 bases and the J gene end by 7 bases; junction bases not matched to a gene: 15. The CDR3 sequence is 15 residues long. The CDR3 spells CSVATGTGEWREQYF. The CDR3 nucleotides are TGCAGCGTTGCAACCGGGACAGGAGAGTGGAGAGAGCAGTACTTC.

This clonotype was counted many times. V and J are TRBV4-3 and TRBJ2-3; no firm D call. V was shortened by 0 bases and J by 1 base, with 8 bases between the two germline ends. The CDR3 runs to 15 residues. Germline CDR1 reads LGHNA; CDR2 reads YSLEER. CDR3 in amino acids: CASSQEVRRTDTQYF. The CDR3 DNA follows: TGCGCCAGCAGCCAAGAGGTGCGGCGCACAGATACGCAGTATTTT.

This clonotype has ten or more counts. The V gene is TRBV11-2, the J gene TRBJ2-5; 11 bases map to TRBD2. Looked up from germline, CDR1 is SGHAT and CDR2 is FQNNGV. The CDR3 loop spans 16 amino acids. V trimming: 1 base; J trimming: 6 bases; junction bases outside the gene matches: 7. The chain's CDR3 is CASSLVSGRGGQTQYF. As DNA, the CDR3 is TGTGCCAGCAGCTTAGTTAGCGGGAGGGGAGGACAGACCCAGTACTTC. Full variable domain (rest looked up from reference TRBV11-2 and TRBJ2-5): EAGVAQSPRYKIIEKRQSVAFWCNPISGHATLYWYQQILGQGPKLLIQFQNNGVVDDSQLPKDRFSAERLKGVDSTLKIQPAKLEDSAVYLCASSLVSGRGGQTQYFGPGTRLLVL.

The CDR3 bases are TGTGCCAGCAGCTATACAGGGGGAGAGGCTGAAGCTTTCTTT. It translates to CASSYTGGEAEAFF. The chain joins TRBV7-9 to TRBJ1-1, with 8 bases identical to TRBD1. J was trimmed by 6 bases and V by 4 bases; bases with no gene match: 7. The CDR3 runs 14 residues. Germline CDR1 reads SEHNR; CDR2 reads FQNEAQ (reference sequence).

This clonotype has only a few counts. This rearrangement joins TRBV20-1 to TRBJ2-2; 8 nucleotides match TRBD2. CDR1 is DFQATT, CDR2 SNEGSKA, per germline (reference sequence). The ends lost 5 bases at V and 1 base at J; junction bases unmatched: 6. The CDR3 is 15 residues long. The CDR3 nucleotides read TGCAGTGCTTACACCGGGACTAGGAACACCGGGGAGCTGTTTTTT. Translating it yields CSAYTGTRNTGELFF.

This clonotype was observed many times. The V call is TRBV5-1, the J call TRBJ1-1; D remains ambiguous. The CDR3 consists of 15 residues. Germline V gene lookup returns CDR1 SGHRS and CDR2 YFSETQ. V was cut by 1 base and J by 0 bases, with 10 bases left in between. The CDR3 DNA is TGCGCCAGCAGCTTGAGTCGTGGATTGAACACTGAAGCTTTCTTT. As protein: CASSLSRGLNTEAFF.

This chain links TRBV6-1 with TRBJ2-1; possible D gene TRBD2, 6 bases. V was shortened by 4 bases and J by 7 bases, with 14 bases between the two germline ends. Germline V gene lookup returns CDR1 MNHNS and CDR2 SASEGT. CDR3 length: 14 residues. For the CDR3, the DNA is TGTGCCAGCAGTGGCGGGATGGAAGGGAATGAGCAGTTCTTC. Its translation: CASSGGMEGNEQFF.

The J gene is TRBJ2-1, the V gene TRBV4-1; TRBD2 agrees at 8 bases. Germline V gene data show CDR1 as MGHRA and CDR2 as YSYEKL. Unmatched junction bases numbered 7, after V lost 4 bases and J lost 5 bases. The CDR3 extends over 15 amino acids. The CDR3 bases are TGCGCCAGCAGCCCCGGACTAGCCCAAGACAATGAGCAGTTCTTC. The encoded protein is CASSPGLAQDNEQFF.

The CDR3 region is CASSRDTSYEQYF. The DNA for the CDR3 is TGTGCCAGCAGCCGGGACACATCCTACGAGCAGTACTTC. The V and J genes are TRBV27 and TRBJ2-7, with a possible D match to TRBD1 (6 bases). The CDR3 has 13 residues. Between the trimmed V and J ends, which lost 6 bases and 1 base, there was a span of 10 bases. In germline, CDR1 is MNHEY, CDR2 SMNVEV (reference sequence).

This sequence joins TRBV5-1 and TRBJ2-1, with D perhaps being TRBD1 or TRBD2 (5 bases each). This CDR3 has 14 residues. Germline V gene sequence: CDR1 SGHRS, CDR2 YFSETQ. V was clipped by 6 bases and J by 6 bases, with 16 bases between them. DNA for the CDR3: TGCGCCAGCACCACCCTCCATGGGGGCAATGAGCAGTTCTTC. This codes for CASTTLHGGNEQFF.

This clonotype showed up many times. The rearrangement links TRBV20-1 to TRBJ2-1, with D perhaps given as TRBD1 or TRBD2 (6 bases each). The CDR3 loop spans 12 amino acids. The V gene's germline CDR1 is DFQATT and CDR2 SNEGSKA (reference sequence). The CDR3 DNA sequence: TGCACCGGCCCGGGGGCCCACAATGAGCAGTTCTTC. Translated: CTGPGAHNEQFF.

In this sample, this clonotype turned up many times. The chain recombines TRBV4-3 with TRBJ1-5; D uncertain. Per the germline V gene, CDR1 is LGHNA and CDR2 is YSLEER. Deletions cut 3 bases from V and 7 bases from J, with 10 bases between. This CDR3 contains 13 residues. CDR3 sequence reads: CASSHTVEQPQHF. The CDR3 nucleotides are TGCGCCAGCAGCCACACAGTGGAACAGCCCCAGCATTTT.

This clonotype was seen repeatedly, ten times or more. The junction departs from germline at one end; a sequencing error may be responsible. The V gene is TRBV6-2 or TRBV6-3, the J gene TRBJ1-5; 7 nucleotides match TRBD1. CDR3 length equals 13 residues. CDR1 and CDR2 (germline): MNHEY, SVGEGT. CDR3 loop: CASNYRGRQPQHF. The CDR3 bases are TGTGCCAGCAATTACAGGGGACGCCAGCCCCAGCATTTT.